This T cell receptor beta chain is drawn from a study of shared clonotypes between healthy human individuals. CDR1 GTSNPN and CDR2 SVGIG come from the germline V gene (reference sequence). The length of the CDR3 is 14 residues. The V gene lost 2 bases and the J gene lost 8 bases, with 15 bases spanning the gap. Each sample came from a Caucasian adult donor living in Nashville, Tennessee. Using immunoSEQ multiplex PCR, the repertoire was profiled, and TCRdb retains in-frame clones only, with some absent. The table records a few hundred thousand clones, less than 98% of them present only once. The chain links TRBV30 to TRBJ1-4, with D unresolved. The clonotype comes from a woman in her thirties in good health. The sample taken for sequencing was naive CD4+ T cells sorted from blood. Sample subset: CD45RA+ positively selected. As DNA, the CDR3 is TGTGCCTGGAGTCCCATCGTGACGGGGGAAAAACTGTTTTTT. Its protein is CAWSPIVTGEKLFF.